The present entry profiles one T cell receptor (beta chain) with its context. The data were taken from a study of control samples from healthy donors and cancer patients. Libraries were prepared by immunoSEQ multiplex PCR; TCRdb keeps only in-frame clonotypes and omits some of them. The sample lists some 130,000 clones; roughly 90% were seen once. The CDR3 consists of 12 residues. The germline V and J ends were trimmed by 7 bases and 6 bases, with 9 bases remaining between them. J is TRBJ2-2 and V is TRBV12-3 or TRBV12-4; the D gene is possibly TRBD2 (6 bases). The clonotype was recovered from a man aged 35 to 55 in good health. The specimen sequenced was blood. The CDR3 is CASMPGAGELFF. CDR3 nucleotides: TGTGCCAGCATGCCGGGGGCCGGGGAGCTGTTTTTT.